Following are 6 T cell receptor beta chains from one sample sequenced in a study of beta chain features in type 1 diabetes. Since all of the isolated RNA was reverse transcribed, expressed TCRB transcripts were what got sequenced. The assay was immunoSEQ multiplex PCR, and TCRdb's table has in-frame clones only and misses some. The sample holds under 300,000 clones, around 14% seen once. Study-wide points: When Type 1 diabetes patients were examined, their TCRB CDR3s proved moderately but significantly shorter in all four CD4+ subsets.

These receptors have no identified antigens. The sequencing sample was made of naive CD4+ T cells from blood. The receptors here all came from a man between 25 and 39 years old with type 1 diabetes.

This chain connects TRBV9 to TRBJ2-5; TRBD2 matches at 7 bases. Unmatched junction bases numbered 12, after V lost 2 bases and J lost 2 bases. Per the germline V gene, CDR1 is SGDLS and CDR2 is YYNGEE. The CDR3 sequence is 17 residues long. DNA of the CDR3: TGTGCCAGCAGCGTTTCCAGCGGGGCCCTGGGGCAAGAGACCCAGTACTTC. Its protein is CASSVSSGALGQETQYF.

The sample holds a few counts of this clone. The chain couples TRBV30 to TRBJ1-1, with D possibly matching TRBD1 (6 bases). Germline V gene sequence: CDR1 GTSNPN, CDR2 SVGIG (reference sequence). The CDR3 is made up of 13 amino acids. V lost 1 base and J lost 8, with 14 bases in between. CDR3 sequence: CAWSGQGLWEAFF. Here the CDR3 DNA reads TGTGCCTGGAGTGGGCAGGGGTTGTGGGAAGCTTTCTTT.

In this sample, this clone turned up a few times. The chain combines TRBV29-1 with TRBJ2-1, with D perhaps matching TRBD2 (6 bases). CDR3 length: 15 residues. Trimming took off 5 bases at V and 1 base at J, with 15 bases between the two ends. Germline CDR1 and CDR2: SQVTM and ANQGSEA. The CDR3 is CSVYSSERSYNEQFF. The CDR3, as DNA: TGCAGCGTTTATTCTAGCGAGAGGTCCTACAATGAGCAGTTCTTC.

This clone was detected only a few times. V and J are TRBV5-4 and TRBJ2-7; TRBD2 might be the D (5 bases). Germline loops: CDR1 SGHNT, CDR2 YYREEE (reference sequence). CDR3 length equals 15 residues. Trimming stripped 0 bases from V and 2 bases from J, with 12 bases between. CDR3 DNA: TGTGCCAGCAGCTTGGCCACGGCGGGTACCTACGAGCAGTACTTC. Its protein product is CASSLATAGTYEQYF.

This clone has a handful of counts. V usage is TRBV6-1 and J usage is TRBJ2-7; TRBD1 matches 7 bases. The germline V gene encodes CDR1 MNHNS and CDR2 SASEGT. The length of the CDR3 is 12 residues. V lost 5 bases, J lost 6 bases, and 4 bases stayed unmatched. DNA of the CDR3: TGTGCCAGCAGTCAACAGGGGCCCGAGCAGTACTTC. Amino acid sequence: CASSQQGPEQYF.

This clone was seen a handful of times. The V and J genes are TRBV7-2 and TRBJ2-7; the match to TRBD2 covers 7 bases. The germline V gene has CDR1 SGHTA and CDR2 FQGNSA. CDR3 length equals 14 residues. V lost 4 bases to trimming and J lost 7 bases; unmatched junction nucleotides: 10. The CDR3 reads CASSSGTILGEQYF. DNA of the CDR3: TGTGCCAGCAGCTCCGGGACTATCCTCGGAGAGCAGTACTTC.